Here is one T cell receptor beta chain with its context. Its target is not known. These data are taken from a study of early T cells in non-severe SARS-CoV-2 infection. Study summary: Unsorted whole blood bulk RNA was sequenced, with unpaired chains.

In the library, individual cDNA molecules carried attached unique molecular identifiers. TCRdb used MiXCR to reprocess the 5' RACE reads, holding one entry per CDR3 protein. The table lists 45,000 to 60,000 distinct CDR3 sequences, about a tenth of them singletons. Findings and limits, study-wide: VDJdb matching, biased toward anti-spike CD8 responses, missed private and CD4 specificities.

This TCR derives from an adult who was a healthcare worker with PCR-confirmed SARS-CoV-2 infection or an uninfected control (not recorded which). The sequenced sample consisted of whole blood.

The chain's CDR3 is CASSQLGQMNTEAFF. The CDR3 coding sequence is TGTGCCAGCTCTCAACTGGGACAGATGAACACTGAAGCTTTCTTT. This rearrangement joins TRBV18 to TRBJ1-1; 7 bases map to TRBD1. The ends lost 6 bases at V and 0 bases at J; junction bases unmatched: 7. The CDR3 runs to 15 residues. In germline, CDR1 is KGHSH, CDR2 LQKENI.